Listed below are T cell receptor beta chains from one sample, sequenced in a study of beta chain features in type 1 diabetes. The method was immunoSEQ multiplex PCR; TCRdb's version includes in-frame clones alone and lacks a portion of them. This table holds about 240,000 clones, around 14% found once. Sequencing was done on a sample of naive CD4+ T cells from blood. These receptors were obtained from a man between 25 and 39 years old with type 1 diabetes. Each CDR3 is given with its conserved first and last residue. Fields, in order: clone size, V gene, J gene, D gene, CDR3 protein, CDR3 DNA. D genes are given only for firm matches. A row's size may be missing; if present it is once, few, many or a size class.

clone_size: few
v_call: TRBV5-1
j_call: TRBJ2-5
d_call: TRBD2
cdr3_aa: CASSLAPSGTQETQYF
cdr3_nt: TGCGCCAGCAGCTTGGCTCCTAGCGGGACCCAAGAGACCCAGTACTTC

clone_size: -
v_call: TRBV9
j_call: TRBJ2-3
d_call: -
cdr3_aa: CASSVSVAGTDTQYF
cdr3_nt: TGTGCCAGCAGCGTTAGCGTCGCGGGCACAGATACGCAGTATTTT

clone_size: few
v_call: TRBV2
j_call: TRBJ2-4
d_call: -
cdr3_aa: CASSEQSDSIQYF
cdr3_nt: TGTGCCAGCAGTGAGCAAAGCGACAGCATTCAGTACTTC

clone_size: few
v_call: TRBV7-6
j_call: TRBJ2-3
d_call: -
cdr3_aa: CASSSQGTFVDTQYF
cdr3_nt: TGTGCCAGCAGCTCTCAGGGGACATTCGTGGATACGCAGTATTTT

clone_size: few
v_call: TRBV11-2
j_call: TRBJ1-2
d_call: TRBD1
cdr3_aa: CASSPDRGHGYTF
cdr3_nt: TGTGCCAGCAGCCCTGACAGGGGCCATGGCTACACCTTC

clone_size: -
v_call: TRBV7-9
j_call: TRBJ2-7
d_call: -
cdr3_aa: CASGSSYEQYF
cdr3_nt: TGTGCCAGCGGGAGCTCCTACGAGCAGTACTTC

clone_size: -
v_call: TRBV9
j_call: TRBJ2-2
d_call: TRBD1
cdr3_aa: CASSAGQSGELFF
cdr3_nt: TGTGCCAGCAGCGCGGGACAGTCCGGGGAGCTGTTTTTT

clone_size: -
v_call: TRBV27
j_call: TRBJ2-1
d_call: -
cdr3_aa: CASSWRGHEQFF
cdr3_nt: TGTGCCAGCAGTTGGAGGGGTCATGAGCAGTTCTTC

clone_size: few
v_call: TRBV30
j_call: TRBJ1-2
d_call: -
cdr3_aa: CAWSAQTDGYTF
cdr3_nt: TGTGCCTGGAGTGCCCAGACAGACGGCTACACCTTC

clone_size: few
v_call: TRBV6-6
j_call: TRBJ1-5
d_call: -
cdr3_aa: CASSYGAGQGQPQHF
cdr3_nt: TGTGCCAGCAGTTACGGGGCAGGGCAAGGACAGCCCCAGCATTTT

clone_size: -
v_call: TRBV30
j_call: TRBJ2-7
d_call: -
cdr3_aa: CAWLLAGEQYF
cdr3_nt: TGTGCCTGGCTCCTGGCGGGCGAGCAGTACTTC

clone_size: few
v_call: TRBV5-1
j_call: TRBJ2-7
d_call: TRBD1
cdr3_aa: CASSLAGQGENEQYF
cdr3_nt: TGCGCCAGCAGCTTGGCGGGACAGGGGGAAAACGAGCAGTACTTC

clone_size: -
v_call: TRBV5-1
j_call: TRBJ1-2
d_call: TRBD1
cdr3_aa: CASSLDSGTGTYGYTF
cdr3_nt: TGCGCCAGCAGCTTGGACTCCGGGACAGGGACCTATGGCTACACCTTC

clone_size: -
v_call: TRBV5-4
j_call: TRBJ2-3
d_call: -
cdr3_aa: CASSLDGTSDTQYF
cdr3_nt: TGTGCCAGCAGCTTGGATGGCACCTCAGATACGCAGTATTTT